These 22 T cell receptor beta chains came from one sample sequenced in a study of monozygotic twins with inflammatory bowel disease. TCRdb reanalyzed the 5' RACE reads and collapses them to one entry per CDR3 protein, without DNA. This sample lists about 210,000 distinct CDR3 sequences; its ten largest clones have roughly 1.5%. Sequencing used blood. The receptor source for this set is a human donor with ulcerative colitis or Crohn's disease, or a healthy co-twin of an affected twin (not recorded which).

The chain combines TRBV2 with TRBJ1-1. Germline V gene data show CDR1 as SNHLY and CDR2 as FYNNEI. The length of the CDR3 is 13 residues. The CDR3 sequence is CASRARESTEAFF.

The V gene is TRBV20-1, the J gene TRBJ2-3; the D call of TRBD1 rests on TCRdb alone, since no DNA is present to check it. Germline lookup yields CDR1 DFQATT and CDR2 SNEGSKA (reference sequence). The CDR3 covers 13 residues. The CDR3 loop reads CSARPPGTVPQYF.

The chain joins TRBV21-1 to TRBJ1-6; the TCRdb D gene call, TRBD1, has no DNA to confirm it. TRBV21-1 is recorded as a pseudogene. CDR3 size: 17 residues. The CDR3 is CAMPVDSGRGRNSPLHF.

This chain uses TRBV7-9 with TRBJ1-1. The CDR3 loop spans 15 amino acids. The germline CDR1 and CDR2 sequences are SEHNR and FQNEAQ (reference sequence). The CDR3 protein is CAIASPVYMNTEAFF.

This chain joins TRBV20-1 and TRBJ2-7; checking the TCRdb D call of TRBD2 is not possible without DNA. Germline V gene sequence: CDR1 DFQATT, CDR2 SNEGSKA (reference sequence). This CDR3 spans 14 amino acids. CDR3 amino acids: CSARSGLALYEQYF.

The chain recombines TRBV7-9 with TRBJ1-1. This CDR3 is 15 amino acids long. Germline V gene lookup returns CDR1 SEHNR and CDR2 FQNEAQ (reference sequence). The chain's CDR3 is CASSLSRNWVTEAFF.

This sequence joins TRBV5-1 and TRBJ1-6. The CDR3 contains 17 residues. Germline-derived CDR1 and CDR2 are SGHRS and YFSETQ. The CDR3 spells CASSYWAHSRGDSPLHF.

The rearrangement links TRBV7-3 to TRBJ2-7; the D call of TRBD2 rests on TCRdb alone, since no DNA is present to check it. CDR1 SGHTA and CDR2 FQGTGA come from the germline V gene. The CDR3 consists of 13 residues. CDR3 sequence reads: CASSPAREYEQYF.

The CDR3 sequence: CASSLPSGGTEAFF. The V call is TRBV7-9, the J call TRBJ1-1; TCRdb reports TRBD1, a call that lacks DNA to check it against. This CDR3 spans 14 amino acids. Germline CDR1 is SEHNR and CDR2 is FQNEAQ (reference sequence).

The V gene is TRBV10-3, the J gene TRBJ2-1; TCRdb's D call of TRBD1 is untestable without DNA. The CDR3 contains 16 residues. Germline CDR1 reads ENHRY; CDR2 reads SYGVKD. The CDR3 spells CAISDLGQAAYNEQFF.

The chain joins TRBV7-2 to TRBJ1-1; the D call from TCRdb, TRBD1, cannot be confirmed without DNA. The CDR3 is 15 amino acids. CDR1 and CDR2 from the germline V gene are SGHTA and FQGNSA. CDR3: CASSPQMTANTEAFF. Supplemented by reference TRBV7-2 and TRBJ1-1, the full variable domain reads GAGVSQSPSNKVTEKGKDVELRCDPISGHTALYWYRQSLGQGLEFLIYFQGNSAPDKSGLPSDRFSAERTGGSVSTLTIQRTQQEDSAVYLCASSPQMTANTEAFFGQGTRLTVV.

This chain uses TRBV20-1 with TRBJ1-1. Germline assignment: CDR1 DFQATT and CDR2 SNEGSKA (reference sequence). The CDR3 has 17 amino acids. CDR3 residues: CSARGPLEGLTNTEAFF.

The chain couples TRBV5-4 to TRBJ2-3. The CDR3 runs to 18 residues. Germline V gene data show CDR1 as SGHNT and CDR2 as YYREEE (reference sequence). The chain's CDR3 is CASSLDLRSTFSGDTQYF.

CDR3 amino acids: CASSFRQAHSYEQYF. The chain links TRBV5-5 to TRBJ2-7. This CDR3 region has 15 residues. From germline, CDR1 is SGHKS and CDR2 YYEKEE (reference sequence). Full variable domain (outside the CDR3, taken from reference TRBV5-5 and TRBJ2-7): DAGVTQSPTHLIKTRGQQVTLRCSPISGHKSVSWYQQVLGQGPQFIFQYYEKEERGRGNFPDRFSARQFPNYSSELNVNALLLGDSALYLCASSFRQAHSYEQYFGPGTRLTVT.

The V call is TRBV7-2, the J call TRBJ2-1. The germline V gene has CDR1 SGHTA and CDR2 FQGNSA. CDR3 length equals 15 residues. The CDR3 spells CASSSMRRSYNEQFF.

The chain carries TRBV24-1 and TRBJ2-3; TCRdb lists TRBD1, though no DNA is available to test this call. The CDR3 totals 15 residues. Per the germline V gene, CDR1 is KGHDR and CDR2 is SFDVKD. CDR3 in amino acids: CATSEGDKGTDTQYF.

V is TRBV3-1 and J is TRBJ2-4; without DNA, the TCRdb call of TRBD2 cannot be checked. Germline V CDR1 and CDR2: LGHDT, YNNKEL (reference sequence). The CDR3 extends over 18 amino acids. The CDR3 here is CASSQDRWRGVSKNIQYF.

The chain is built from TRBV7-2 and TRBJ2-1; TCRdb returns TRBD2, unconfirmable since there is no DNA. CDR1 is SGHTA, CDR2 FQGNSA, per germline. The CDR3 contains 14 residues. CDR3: CASSRTSGGNEQFF.

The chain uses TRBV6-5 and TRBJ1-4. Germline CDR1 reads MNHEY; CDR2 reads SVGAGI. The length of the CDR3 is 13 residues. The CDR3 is CASSYSSGGKLFF.

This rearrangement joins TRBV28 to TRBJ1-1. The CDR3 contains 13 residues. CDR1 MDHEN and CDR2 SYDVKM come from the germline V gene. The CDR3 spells CASSLLGRPEAFF.

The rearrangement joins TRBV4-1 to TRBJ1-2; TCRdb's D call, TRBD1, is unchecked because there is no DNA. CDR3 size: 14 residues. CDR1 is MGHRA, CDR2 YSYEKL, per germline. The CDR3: CASSQEGVSTGYTF.

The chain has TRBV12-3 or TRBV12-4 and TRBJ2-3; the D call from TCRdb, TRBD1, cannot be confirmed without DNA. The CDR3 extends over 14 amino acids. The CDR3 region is CASSVTGRTDTQYF.